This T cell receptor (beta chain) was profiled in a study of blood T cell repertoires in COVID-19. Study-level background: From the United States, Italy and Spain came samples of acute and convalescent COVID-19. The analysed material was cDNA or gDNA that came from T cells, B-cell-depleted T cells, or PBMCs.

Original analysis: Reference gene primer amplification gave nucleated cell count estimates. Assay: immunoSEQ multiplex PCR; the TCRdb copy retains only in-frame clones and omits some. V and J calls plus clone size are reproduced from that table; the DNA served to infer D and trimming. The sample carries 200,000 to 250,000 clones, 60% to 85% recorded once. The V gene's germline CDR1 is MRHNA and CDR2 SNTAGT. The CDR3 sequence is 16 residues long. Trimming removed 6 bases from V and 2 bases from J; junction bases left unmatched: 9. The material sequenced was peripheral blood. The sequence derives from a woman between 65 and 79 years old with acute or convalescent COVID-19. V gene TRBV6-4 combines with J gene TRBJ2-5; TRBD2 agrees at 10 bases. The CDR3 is CASSRTSGGGQETQYF. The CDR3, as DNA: TGTGCCAGCAGCAGGACTAGCGGCGGGGGGCAAGAGACCCAGTACTTC.